The sequence of this T cell receptor beta chain was determined in a study of early T cells in non-severe SARS-CoV-2 infection. Points on this clonotype: Its specificity is unknown.

Per the germline V gene, CDR1 is MNHEY and CDR2 is SMNVEV (reference sequence). This CDR3 has 14 residues. V gave up 4 bases and J gave up 2 bases, with 12 bases separating them. Unique molecular identifiers were affixed to single, distinct cDNA molecules. In TCRdb, the 5' RACE reads were re-called with MiXCR into one record per CDR3 protein. The repertoire consists of around 29,000 distinct CDR3 sequences, with 5.3% occurring once and the leading ten covering 4% to 5.5%. Study-level results: CD4 and private specificities were missed by VDJdb matching, which favored anti-spike CD8 responses.

The rearrangement joins TRBV27 to TRBJ2-7; D tentatively fits TRBD1 or TRBD2 (5 bases each). The sequencing sample was made of whole blood. The TCR comes from an adult who was a healthcare worker with PCR-confirmed SARS-CoV-2 infection or an uninfected control (not recorded which). CDR3 nucleotides: TGTGCCAGCAGTTCTCCGGGACGGCCCTACGAGCAGTACTTC. Translated, it gives CASSSPGRPYEQYF.